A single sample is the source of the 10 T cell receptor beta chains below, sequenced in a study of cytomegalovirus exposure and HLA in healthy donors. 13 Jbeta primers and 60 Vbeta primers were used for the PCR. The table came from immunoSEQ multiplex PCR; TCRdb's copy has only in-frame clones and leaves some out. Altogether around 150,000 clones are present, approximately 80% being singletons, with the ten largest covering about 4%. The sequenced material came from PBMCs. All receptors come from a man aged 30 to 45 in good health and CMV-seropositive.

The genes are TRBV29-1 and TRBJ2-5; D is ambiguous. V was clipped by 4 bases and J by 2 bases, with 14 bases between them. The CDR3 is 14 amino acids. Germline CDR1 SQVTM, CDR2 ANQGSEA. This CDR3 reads CSVGPFDMQETQYF. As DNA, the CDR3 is TGCAGCGTTGGCCCCTTCGACATGCAAGAGACCCAGTACTTC.

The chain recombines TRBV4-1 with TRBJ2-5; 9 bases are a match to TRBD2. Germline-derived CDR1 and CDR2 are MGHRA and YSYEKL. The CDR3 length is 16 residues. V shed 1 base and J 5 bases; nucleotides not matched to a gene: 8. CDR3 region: CASSQGRAGGRETQYF. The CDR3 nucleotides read TGCGCCAGCAGCCAAGGTCGAGCGGGGGGCAGGGAGACCCAGTACTTC.

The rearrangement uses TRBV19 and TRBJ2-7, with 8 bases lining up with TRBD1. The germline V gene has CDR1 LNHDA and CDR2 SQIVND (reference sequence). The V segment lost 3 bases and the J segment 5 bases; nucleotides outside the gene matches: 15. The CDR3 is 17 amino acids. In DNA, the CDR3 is TGTGCCAGTAGTATCCCCGGCAGGGGGCCCTCTTTAAACGAGCAGTACTTC. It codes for CASSIPGRGPSLNEQYF.

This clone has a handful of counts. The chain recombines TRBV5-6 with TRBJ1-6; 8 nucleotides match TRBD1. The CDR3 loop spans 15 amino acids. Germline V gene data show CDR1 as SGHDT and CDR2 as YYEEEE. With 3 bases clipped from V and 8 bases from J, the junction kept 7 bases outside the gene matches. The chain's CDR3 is CASSSFGQGYSPLHF. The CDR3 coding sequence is TGTGCCAGCAGCTCATTCGGACAGGGATATTCACCCCTCCACTTT.

The CDR3 spells CASSQLRGGNYGYTF. For the CDR3, the DNA is TGCGCCAGCAGCCAACTCAGGGGTGGTAACTATGGCTACACCTTC. This chain uses TRBV4-3 with TRBJ1-2; D possibly corresponds to TRBD1 (6 bases). Germline lookup yields CDR1 LGHNA and CDR2 YSLEER. CDR3 length: 15 amino acids. Trimming took off 2 bases at V and 1 base at J, with 11 bases between the two ends.

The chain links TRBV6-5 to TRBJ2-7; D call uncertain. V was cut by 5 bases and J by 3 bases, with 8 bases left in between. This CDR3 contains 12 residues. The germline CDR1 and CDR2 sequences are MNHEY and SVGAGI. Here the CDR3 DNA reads TGTGCCAGCAGTGGGCTTCGCTACGAGCAGTACTTC. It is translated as CASSGLRYEQYF.

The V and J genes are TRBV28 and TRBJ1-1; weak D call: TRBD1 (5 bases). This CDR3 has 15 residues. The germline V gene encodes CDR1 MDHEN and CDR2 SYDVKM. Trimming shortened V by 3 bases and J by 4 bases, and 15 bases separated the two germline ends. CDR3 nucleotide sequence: TGTGCCAGCAGTTTTCCTCAGGGAGGAGGCACTGAAGCTTTCTTT. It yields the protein CASSFPQGGGTEAFF.

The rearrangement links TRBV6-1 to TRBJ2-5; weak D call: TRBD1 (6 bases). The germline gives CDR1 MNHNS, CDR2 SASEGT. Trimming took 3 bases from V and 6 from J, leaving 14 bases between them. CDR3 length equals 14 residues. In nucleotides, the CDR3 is TGTGCCAGCAGTGATAGGGCAGGGGTAAAGACCCAGTACTTC. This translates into CASSDRAGVKTQYF.

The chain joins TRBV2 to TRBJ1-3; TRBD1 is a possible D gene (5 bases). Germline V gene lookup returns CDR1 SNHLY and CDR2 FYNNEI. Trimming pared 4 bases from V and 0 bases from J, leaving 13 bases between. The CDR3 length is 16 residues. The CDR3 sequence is CASSVGLLYSGNTIYF. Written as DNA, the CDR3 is TGTGCCAGCAGTGTGGGGCTACTGTACTCTGGAAACACCATATATTTT.

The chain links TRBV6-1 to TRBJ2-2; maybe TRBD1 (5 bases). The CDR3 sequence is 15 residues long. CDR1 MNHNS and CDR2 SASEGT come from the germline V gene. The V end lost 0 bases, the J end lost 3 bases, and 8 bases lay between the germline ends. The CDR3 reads CASSEAQGDTGELFF. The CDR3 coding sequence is TGTGCCAGCAGTGAAGCGCAGGGTGACACCGGGGAGCTGTTTTTT.